The sequence of this T cell receptor (beta chain) was determined in a study of cytotoxic CD8 clonotypes in ibrutinib-treated CLL. Study-level findings and limits: At progression, clonality fell back toward baseline after rising at ibrutinib response.

On this clone itself: Its antigen remains unknown.

The CDR3 spans 16 residues. Germline CDR1 SGHRS, CDR2 YFSETQ. Trimming cost V 0 bases and J 1 base, with 11 bases left between them. Assay: immunoSEQ multiplex PCR; the TCRdb copy retains only in-frame clones and omits some. The table shows a few hundred thousand clones, with around three quarters occurring only once. Genomic DNA for TCR beta libraries, approximately 2 micrograms, came from cryopreserved PBMCs. Sequenced material: PBMCs, taken after 24 months of ibrutinib treatment. The gene calls are TRBV5-1 and TRBJ2-4, with D possibly being TRBD1 (6 bases). This clonotype originated in a human donor with chronic lymphocytic leukemia. CDR3 DNA sequence: TGCGCCAGCAGCTTGGTCTCAGGGGAGGCCAAAAACATTCAGTACTTC. Translating gives CASSLVSGEAKNIQYF.